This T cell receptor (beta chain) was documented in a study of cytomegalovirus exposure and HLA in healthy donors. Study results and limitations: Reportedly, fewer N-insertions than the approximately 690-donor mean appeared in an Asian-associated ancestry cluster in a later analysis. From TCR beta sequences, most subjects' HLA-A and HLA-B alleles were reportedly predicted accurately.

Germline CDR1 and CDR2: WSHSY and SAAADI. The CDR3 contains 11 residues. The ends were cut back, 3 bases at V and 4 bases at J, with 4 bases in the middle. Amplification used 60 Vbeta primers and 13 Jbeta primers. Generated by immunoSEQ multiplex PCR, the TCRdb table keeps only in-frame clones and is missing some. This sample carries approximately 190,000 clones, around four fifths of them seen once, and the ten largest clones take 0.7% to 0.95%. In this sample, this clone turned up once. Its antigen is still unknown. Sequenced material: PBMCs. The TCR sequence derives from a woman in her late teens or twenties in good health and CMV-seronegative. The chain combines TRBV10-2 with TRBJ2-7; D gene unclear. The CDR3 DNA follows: TGCGCCAGCAGTGACGGTTACGAGCAGTACTTC. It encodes CASSDGYEQYF.